Below, 3 T cell receptor beta chains from the same sample are listed, as sequenced in a study of blood T cell repertoires in COVID-19. Some clones are missing from TCRdb's copy, which holds only in-frame ones; the method was immunoSEQ multiplex PCR. Altogether approximately 210,000 clones are present, about 79% being singletons, with the ten largest covering about 3.2%. The material sequenced was PBMCs or T cells enriched from blood (not recorded which). Source of these receptors: a woman in her sixties or seventies who had recovered from COVID-19.

The chain combines TRBV3-1 (or the pseudogene TRBV3-2) with TRBJ2-5; 10 bases line up with TRBD1. Trimming cost V 2 bases and J 6 bases; bases outside gene matches: 6. The CDR3 spans 15 residues. From germline, CDR1 is LGHDT and CDR2 YNNKEL (reference sequence). Here the CDR3 DNA reads TGTGCCAGCAGCCAACAGACAGGGGGCCTCAAGACCCAGTACTTC. Translated, it gives CASSQQTGGLKTQYF.

The V call is TRBV27, the J call TRBJ2-3; 7 nucleotides agree with TRBD1. Germline CDR1 and CDR2: MNHEY and SMNVEV (reference sequence). The CDR3 is 13 amino acids. Trimming cost V 5 bases and J 3 bases; bases outside gene matches: 2. The CDR3 nucleotides read TGTGCCAGCAGTCACAGGGGTACAGATACGCAGTATTTT. It translates to CASSHRGTDTQYF.

The rearrangement joins TRBV7-9 to TRBJ2-1; perhaps TRBD2 as D (6 bases). Germline V lookup: CDR1 SEHNR, CDR2 FQNEAQ (reference sequence). V was clipped by 4 bases and J by 1 base, with 11 bases between them. This CDR3 has 15 residues. The CDR3 coding sequence is TGTGCCAGCAGCTCGGGACTTCGATCCTACAATGAGCAGTTCTTC. This encodes CASSSGLRSYNEQFF. Full variable domain (outside the CDR3, taken from reference TRBV7-9 and TRBJ2-1): DTGVSQNPRHKITKRGQNVTFRCDPISEHNRLYWYRQTLGQGPEFLTYFQNEAQLEKSRLLSDRFSAERPKGSFSTLEIQRTEQGDSAMYLCASSSGLRSYNEQFFGPGTRLTVL.